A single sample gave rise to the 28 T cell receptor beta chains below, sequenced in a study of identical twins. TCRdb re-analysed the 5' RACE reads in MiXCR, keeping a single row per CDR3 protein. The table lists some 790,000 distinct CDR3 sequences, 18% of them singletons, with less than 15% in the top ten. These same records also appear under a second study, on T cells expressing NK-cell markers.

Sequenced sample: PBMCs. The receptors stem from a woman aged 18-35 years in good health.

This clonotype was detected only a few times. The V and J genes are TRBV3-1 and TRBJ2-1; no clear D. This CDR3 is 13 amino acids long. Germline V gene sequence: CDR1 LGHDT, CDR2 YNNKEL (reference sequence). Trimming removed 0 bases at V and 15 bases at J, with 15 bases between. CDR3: CASSQDPTQSPFF. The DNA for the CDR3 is TGTGCCAGCAGCCAAGATCCGACCCAATCGCCGTTCTTC.

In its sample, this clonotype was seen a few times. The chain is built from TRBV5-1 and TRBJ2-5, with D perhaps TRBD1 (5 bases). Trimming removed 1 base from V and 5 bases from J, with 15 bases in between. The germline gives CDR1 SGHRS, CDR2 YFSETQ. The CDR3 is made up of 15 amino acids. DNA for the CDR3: TGCGCCAGCAGCTTGTCCGCCAGGGCTAGGGAGACCCAGTACTTC. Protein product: CASSLSARARETQYF.

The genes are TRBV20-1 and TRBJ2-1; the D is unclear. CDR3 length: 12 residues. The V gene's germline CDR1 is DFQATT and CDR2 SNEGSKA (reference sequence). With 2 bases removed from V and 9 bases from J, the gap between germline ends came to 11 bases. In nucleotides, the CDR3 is TGCAGTGCTAGACAGGATAGGCGTGAGCAGTTCTTC. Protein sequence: CSARQDRREQFF.

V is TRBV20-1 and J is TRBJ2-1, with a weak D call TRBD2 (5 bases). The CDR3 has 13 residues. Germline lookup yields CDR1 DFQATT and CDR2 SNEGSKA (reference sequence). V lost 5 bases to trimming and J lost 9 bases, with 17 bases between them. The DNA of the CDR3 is TGCAGTGCTCTAAAACTGCTAGCCACTGAGCAGTTCTTC. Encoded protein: CSALKLLATEQFF.

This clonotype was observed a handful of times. The CDR3 region has the DNA TGCGCCAGCAGCCAGCAGGGACTAGCGGAAGATACGCAGTATTTT. Translation gives CASSQQGLAEDTQYF. V gene TRBV4-3 combines with J gene TRBJ2-3, with TRBD2 matching 11 bases. The V and J ends lost 3 bases and 5 bases, in that order; junction bases with no gene match: 4. There are 15 residues in the CDR3. Germline CDR1 is LGHNA and CDR2 is YSLEER.

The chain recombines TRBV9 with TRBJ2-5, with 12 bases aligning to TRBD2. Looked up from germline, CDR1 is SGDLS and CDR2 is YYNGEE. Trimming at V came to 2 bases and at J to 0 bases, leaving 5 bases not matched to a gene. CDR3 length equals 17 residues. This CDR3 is CASSVGTSGPYQETQYF. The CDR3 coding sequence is TGTGCCAGCAGCGTCGGGACTAGCGGGCCGTACCAAGAGACCCAGTACTTC.

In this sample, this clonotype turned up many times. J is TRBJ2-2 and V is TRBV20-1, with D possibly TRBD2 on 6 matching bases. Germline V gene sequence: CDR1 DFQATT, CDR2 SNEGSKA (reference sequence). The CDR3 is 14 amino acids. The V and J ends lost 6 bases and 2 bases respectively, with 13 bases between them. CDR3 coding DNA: TGCAGTGCCCTTAGCGGAGGCAACACCGGGGAGCTGTTTTTT. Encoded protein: CSALSGGNTGELFF.

The CDR3 loop is CASSERESTAEQFF. DNA of the CDR3: TGTGCCAGCAGCGAGCGGGAGAGTACGGCCGAGCAGTTCTTC. V usage is TRBV6-1 and J usage is TRBJ2-1; 8 bases align to TRBD2. V shed 6 bases and J 10 bases; nucleotides not matched to a gene: 11. Per germline, CDR1 MNHNS and CDR2 SASEGT. The CDR3 extends over 14 amino acids.

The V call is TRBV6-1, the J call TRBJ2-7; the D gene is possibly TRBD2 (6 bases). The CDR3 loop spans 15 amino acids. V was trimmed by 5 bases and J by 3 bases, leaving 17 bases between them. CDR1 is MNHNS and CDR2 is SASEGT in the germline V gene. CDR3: CASSILGAGSYEQYF. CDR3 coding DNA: TGTGCCAGCAGTATCCTTGGGGCGGGGAGCTACGAGCAGTACTTC.

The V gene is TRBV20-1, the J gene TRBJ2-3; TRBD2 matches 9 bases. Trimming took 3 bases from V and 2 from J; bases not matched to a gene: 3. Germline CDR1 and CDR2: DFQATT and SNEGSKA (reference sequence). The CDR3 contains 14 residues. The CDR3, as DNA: TGCAGTGCTAGGACTAGCGGCACCACAGATACGCAGTATTTT. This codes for CSARTSGTTDTQYF.

CDR3 protein: CASSYTANNEQFF. For the CDR3, the DNA is TGTGCCAGCAGCTACACAGCAAACAATGAGCAGTTCTTC. This sequence joins TRBV7-8 and TRBJ2-1, with unresolved D. Trimming left V 4 bases short and J 5 bases short, with 9 bases between. Germline-derived CDR1 and CDR2 are SGHVS and FQNEAQ. The CDR3 sequence is 13 residues long.

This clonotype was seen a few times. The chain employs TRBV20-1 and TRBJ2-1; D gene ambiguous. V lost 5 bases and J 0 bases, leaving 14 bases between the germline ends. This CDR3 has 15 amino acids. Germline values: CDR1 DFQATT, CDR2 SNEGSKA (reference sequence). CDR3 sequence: CSAGLGRSSYNEQFF. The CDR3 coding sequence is TGCAGTGCTGGGCTTGGCAGAAGCTCCTACAATGAGCAGTTCTTC.

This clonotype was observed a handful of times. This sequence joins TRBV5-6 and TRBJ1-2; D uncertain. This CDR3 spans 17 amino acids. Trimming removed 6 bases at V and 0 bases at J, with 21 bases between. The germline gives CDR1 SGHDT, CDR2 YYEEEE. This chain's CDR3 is CASITTGFRTPNYGYTF. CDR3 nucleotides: TGTGCCAGCATCACTACGGGATTCCGAACACCTAACTATGGCTACACCTTC.

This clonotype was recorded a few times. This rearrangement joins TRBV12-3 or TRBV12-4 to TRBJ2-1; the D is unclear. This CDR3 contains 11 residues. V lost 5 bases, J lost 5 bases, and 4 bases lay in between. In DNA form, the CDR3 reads TGTGCCAGCAGTAAGAACAATGAGCAGTTCTTC. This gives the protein CASSKNNEQFF.

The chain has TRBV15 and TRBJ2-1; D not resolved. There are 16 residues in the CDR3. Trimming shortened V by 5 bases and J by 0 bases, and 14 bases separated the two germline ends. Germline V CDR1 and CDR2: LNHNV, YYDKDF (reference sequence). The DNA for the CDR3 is TGTGCCACCAGCGGCCTGGCGTCGAGCTCCTACAATGAGCAGTTCTTC. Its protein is CATSGLASSSYNEQFF. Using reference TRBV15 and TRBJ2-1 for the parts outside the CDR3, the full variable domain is DAMVIQNPRYQVTQFGKPVTLSCSQTLNHNVMYWYQQKSSQAPKLLFHYYDKDFNNEADTPDNFQSRRPNTSFCFLDIRSPGLGDTAMYLCATSGLASSSYNEQFFGPGTRLTVL.

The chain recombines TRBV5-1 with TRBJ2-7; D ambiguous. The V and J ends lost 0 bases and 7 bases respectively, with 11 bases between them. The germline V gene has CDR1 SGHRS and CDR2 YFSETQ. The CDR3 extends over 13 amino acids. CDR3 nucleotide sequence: TGCGCCAGCAGCTTGGTATCCAGGTGGGAGCAGTACTTC. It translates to CASSLVSRWEQYF.

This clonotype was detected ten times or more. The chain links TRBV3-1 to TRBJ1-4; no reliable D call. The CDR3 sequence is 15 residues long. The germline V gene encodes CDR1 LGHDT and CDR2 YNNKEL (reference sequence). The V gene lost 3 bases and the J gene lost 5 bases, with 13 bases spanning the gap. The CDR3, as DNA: TGTGCCAGCAGCCATGGTTTCAGAGGAAATGAAAAACTGTTTTTT. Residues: CASSHGFRGNEKLFF. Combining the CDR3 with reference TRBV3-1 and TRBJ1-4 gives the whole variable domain DTAVSQTPKYLVTQMGNDKSIKCEQNLGHDTMYWYKQDSKKFLKIMFSYNNKELIINETVPNRFSPKSPDKAHLNLHINSLELGDSAVYFCASSHGFRGNEKLFFGSGTQLSVL.

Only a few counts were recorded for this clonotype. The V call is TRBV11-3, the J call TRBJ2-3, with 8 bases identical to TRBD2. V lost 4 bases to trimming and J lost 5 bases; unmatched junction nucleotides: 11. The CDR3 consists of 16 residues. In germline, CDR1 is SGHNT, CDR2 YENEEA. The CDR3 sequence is CASSSYSRGGEDTQYF. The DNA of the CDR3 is TGTGCCAGCAGCTCCTACAGCCGGGGGGGCGAAGATACGCAGTATTTT.

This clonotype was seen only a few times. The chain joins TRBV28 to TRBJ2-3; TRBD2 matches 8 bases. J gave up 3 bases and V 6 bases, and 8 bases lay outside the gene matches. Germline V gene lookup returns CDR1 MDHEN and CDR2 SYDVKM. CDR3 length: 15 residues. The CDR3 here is CASSPKRERTDTQYF. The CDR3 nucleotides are TGTGCCAGCAGCCCTAAGCGGGAGCGGACAGATACGCAGTATTTT. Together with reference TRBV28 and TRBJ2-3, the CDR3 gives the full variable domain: DVKVTQSSRYLVKRTGEKVFLECVQDMDHENMFWYRQDPGLGLRLIYFSYDVKMKEKGDIPEGYSVSREKKERFSLILESASTNQTSMYLCASSPKRERTDTQYFGPGTRLTVL.

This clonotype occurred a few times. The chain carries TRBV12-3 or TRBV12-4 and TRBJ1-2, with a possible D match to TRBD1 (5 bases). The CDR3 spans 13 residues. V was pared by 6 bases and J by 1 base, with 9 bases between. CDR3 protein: CASRSRDNYGYTF. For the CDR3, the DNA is TGTGCCAGCAGGTCCAGGGATAACTATGGCTACACCTTC.

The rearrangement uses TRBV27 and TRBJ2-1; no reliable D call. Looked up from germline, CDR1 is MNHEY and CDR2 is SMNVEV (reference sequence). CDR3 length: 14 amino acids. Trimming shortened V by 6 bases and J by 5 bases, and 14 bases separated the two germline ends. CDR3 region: CASSQVTAHNEQFF. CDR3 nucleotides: TGTGCCAGCAGCCAAGTAACTGCCCACAATGAGCAGTTCTTC.

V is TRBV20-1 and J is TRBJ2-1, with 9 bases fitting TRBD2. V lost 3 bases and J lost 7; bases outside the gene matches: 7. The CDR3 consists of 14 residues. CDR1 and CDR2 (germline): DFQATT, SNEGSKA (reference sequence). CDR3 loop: CSASKRGEVNEQFF. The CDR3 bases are TGCAGTGCTAGTAAGCGGGGGGAGGTGAATGAGCAGTTCTTC.

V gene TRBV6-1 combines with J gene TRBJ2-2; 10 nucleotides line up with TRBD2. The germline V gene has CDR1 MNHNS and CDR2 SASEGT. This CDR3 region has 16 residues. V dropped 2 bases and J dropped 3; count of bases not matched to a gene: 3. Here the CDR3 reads CASSEQRGGDTGELFF. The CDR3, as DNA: TGTGCCAGCAGTGAACAGCGGGGGGGCGACACCGGGGAGCTGTTTTTT.

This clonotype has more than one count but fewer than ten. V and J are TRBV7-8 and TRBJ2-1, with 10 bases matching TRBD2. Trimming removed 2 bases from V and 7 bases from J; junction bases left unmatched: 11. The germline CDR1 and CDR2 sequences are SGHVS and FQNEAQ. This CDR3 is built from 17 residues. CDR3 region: CASSLTPGLAPSNEQFF. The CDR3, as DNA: TGTGCCAGCAGCTTAACCCCGGGACTAGCGCCCTCGAATGAGCAGTTCTTC.

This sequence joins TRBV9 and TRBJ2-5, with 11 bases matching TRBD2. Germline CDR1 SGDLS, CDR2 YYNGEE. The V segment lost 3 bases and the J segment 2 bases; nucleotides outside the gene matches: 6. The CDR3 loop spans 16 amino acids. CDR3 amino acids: CASSAGTSGQQETQYF. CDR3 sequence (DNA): TGTGCCAGCAGCGCTGGGACTAGCGGCCAGCAAGAGACCCAGTACTTC.

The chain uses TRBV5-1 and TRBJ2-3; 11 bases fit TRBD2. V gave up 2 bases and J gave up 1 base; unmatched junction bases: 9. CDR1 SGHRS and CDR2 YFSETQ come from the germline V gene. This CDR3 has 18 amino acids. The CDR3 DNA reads TGCGCCAGCAGCTTTCGTCTAGCGGGAGGAGATGGCACAGATACGCAGTATTTT. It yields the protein CASSFRLAGGDGTDTQYF.

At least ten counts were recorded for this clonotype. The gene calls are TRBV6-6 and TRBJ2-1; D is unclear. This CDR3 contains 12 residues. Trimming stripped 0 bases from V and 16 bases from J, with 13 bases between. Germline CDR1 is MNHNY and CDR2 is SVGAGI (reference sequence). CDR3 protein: CASSYSQTRVFF. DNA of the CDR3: TGTGCCAGCAGTTACTCACAGACACGCGTTTTCTTC.

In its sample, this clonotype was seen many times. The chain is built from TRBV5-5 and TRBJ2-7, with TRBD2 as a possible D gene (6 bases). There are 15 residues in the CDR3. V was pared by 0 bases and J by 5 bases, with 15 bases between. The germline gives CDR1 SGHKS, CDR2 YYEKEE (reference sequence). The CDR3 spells CASSLVASAKDEQYF. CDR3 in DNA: TGTGCCAGCAGCTTGGTAGCTAGCGCCAAGGACGAGCAGTACTTC.